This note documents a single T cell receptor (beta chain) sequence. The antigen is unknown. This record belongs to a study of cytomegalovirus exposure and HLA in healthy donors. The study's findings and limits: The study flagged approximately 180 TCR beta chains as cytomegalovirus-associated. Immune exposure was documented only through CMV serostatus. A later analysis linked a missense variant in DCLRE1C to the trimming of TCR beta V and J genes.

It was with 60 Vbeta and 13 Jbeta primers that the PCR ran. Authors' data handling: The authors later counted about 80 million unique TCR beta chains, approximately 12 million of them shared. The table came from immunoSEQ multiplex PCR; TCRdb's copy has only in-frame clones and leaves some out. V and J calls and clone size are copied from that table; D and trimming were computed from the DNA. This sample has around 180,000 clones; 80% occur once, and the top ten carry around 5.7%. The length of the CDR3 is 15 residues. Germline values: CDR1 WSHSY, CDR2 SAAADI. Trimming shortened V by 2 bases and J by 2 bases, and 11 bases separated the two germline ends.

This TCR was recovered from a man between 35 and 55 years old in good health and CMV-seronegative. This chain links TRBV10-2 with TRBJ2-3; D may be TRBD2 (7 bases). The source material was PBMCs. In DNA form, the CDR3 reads TGCGCCAGCAGTGAGGCGGGGGCAGACACAGATACGCAGTATTTT. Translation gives CASSEAGADTDTQYF.